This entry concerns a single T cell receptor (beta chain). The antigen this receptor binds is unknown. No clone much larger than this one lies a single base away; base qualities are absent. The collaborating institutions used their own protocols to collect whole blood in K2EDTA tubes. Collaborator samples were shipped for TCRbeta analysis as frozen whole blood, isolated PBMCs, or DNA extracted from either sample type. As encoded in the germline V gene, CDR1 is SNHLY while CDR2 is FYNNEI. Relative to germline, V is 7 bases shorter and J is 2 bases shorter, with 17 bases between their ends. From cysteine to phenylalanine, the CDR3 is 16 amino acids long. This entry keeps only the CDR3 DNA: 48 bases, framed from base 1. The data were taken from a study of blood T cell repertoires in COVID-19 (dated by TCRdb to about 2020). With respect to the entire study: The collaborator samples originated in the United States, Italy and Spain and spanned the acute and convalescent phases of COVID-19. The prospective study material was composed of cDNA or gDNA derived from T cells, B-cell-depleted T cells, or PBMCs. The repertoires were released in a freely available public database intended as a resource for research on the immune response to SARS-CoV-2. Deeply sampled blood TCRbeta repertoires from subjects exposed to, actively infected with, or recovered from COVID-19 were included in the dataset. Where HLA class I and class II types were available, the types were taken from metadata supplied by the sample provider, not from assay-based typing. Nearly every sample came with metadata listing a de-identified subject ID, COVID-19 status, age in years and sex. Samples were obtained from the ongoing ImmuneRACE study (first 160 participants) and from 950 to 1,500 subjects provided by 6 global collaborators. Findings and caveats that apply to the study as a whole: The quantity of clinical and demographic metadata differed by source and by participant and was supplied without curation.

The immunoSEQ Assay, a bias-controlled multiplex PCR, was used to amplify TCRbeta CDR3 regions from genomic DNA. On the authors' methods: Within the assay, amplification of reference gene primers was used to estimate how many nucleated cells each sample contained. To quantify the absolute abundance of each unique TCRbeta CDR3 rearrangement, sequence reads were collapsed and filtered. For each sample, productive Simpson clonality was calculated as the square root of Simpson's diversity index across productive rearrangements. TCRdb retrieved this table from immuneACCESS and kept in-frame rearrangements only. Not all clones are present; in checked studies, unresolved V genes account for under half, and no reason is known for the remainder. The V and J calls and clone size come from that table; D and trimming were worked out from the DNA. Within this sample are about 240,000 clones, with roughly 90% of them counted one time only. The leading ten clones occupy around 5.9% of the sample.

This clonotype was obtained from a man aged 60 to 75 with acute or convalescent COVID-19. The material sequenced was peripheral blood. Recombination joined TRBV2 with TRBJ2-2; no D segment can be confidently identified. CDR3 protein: CASTWSEMSNTGELFF. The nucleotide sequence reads TGTGCCAGCACGTGGAGTGAGATGTCAAACACCGGGGAGCTGTTTTTT.